The 12 T cell receptor beta chains reported below all come from one sample, sequenced in a study of T-cell reconstitution after alpha-beta-depleted transplantation in children. The library targeted TCRbeta and was prepared with unique molecular identifiers. Via MiXCR, TCRdb re-called the PCR reads, giving one row per CDR3 protein. The data show 600,000 to 700,000 distinct CDR3 sequences, about 15% seen once. This specimen consisted of PBMCs from the stem cell graft donor, obtained from the stem cell graft. These TCRs come from a human donor who donated a stem cell graft to a child with acute myeloid leukemia.

This clonotype was seen more than once but under ten times. The genes are TRBV7-2 and TRBJ2-1; 8 bases align to TRBD1. Germline V gene sequence: CDR1 SGHTA, CDR2 FQGNSA. V was clipped by 5 bases and J by 9 bases; unmatched bases: 9. This CDR3 is built from 14 residues. CDR3 loop: CASSPRTGFVEQFF. CDR3 DNA: TGTGCCAGCAGCCCCCGGACAGGGTTCGTTGAGCAGTTCTTC.

The chain couples TRBV20-1 to TRBJ1-2; possibly TRBD1 for D (5 bases). From germline, CDR1 is DFQATT and CDR2 SNEGSKA (reference sequence). V lost 5 bases, J lost 4 bases, and 11 bases lay in between. The CDR3 spans 12 residues. CDR3 amino acids: CSAQYRTYGYTF. The DNA of the CDR3 is TGCAGTGCTCAATACAGGACCTATGGCTACACCTTC.

The CDR3, as DNA: TGTGCCAGCAGTCTCACAGGGGTCGTAGGGACCCAGTACTTC. It encodes CASSLTGVVGTQYF. The V and J genes are TRBV27 and TRBJ2-5; the match to TRBD1 covers 7 bases. From germline, CDR1 is MNHEY and CDR2 SMNVEV (reference sequence). The CDR3 has 14 residues. Losses at the gene ends were 5 bases for V and 7 bases for J; bases not matched to a gene: 10.

The chain carries TRBV20-1 and TRBJ2-3, with 8 bases lining up with TRBD2. There are 13 residues in the CDR3. Trimming cost V 3 bases and J 5 bases; bases outside gene matches: 4. Germline lookup yields CDR1 DFQATT and CDR2 SNEGSKA (reference sequence). The CDR3 region has the DNA TGCAGTGCTAGCCTTAGCGGGGAAGATACGCAGTATTTT. Its protein is CSASLSGEDTQYF.

V gene TRBV15 combines with J gene TRBJ1-5; no clear D gene. The CDR3 spans 16 residues. Germline CDR1 and CDR2: LNHNV and YYDKDF (reference sequence). Deletions cut 0 bases from V and 5 bases from J, with 14 bases between. The CDR3 coding sequence is TGTGCCACCAGCAGAGAAAGTCTATCCGCTTATCAGCCCCAGCATTTT. Translated: CATSRESLSAYQPQHF. The full variable domain, rest sourced from reference TRBV15 and TRBJ1-5, is DAMVIQNPRYQVTQFGKPVTLSCSQTLNHNVMYWYQQKSSQAPKLLFHYYDKDFNNEADTPDNFQSRRPNTSFCFLDIRSPGLGDTAMYLCATSRESLSAYQPQHFGDGTRLSIL.

V usage is TRBV10-3 and J usage is TRBJ1-2; D gene unclear. CDR3 length: 14 amino acids. The V gene lost 6 bases and the J gene lost 4 bases, with 15 bases spanning the gap. CDR1 is ENHRY, CDR2 SYGVKD, per germline. CDR3 sequence reads: CAISPARLGYGYTF. CDR3 sequence (DNA): TGTGCCATCAGCCCCGCGCGACTCGGCTATGGCTACACCTTC.

The chain couples TRBV12-3 or TRBV12-4 to TRBJ2-1; D is uncertain. The V and J ends lost 5 bases and 9 bases respectively, with 14 bases between them. This CDR3 is 13 amino acids long. In DNA, the CDR3 is TGTGCCAGCAGTCCCGGACCCTCGGGTGAGCAGTTCTTC. As protein: CASSPGPSGEQFF.

In its sample, this clonotype was seen many times. The chain couples TRBV5-1 to TRBJ1-2; no reliable D call. The CDR3 is 12 amino acids. CDR1 and CDR2 from the germline V gene are SGHRS and YFSETQ. V was trimmed by 2 bases and J by 6 bases, leaving 8 bases between them. DNA of the CDR3: TGCGCCAGCAGCTTCGGGGAAGATGGCTACACCTTC. As protein: CASSFGEDGYTF.

V gene TRBV5-1 combines with J gene TRBJ1-3; D might be TRBD1 (5 bases). With 0 bases removed from V and 3 bases from J, the gap between germline ends came to 19 bases. The CDR3 is 18 amino acids. Germline-derived CDR1 and CDR2 are SGHRS and YFSETQ. The chain's CDR3 is CASSLEPGTYLGGNTIYF. The CDR3 DNA reads TGCGCCAGCAGCTTGGAACCAGGGACCTACCTGGGTGGAAACACCATATATTTT.

Ten or more counts support this clonotype. The chain recombines TRBV20-1 with TRBJ2-1; 9 bases are shared with TRBD2. The CDR3 extends over 15 amino acids. After removal of 3 bases from V and 4 bases from J, the junction contained 7 bases not matched to a gene. Germline V gives CDR1 DFQATT, CDR2 SNEGSKA (reference sequence). CDR3 sequence reads: CSASIEAGGYNEQFF. CDR3 bases: TGCAGTGCTAGCATCGAGGCGGGGGGGTACAATGAGCAGTTCTTC.

This clonotype was seen at least ten times. The rearrangement joins TRBV20-1 to TRBJ2-1; D is possibly TRBD1 or TRBD2 (6 bases each). CDR1 and CDR2 (germline): DFQATT, SNEGSKA (reference sequence). Trimming took off 0 bases at V and 2 bases at J, with 8 bases between the two ends. The CDR3 is 14 residues long. CDR3 bases: TGCAGTGCTAGAGATGGGGGGCCCTACAATGAGCAGTTCTTC. Translation: CSARDGGPYNEQFF.

The rearrangement uses TRBV10-3 and TRBJ1-4; D is possibly TRBD1 (5 bases). Germline loops: CDR1 ENHRY, CDR2 SYGVKD. This CDR3 has 13 residues. With 6 bases removed from V and 5 bases from J, the gap between germline ends came to 10 bases. The CDR3 nucleotides read TGTGCCATCAGAGACAGAGCAAATGAAAAACTGTTTTTT. Its translation is CAIRDRANEKLFF.